A single sample is the source of the 23 T cell receptor beta chains below, sequenced in a study of cytomegalovirus exposure and HLA in healthy donors. In the PCR, 60 Vbeta and 13 Jbeta primers were used. Generated by immunoSEQ multiplex PCR, the TCRdb table keeps only in-frame clones and is missing some. The sample lists some 170,000 clones; more than 80% were seen once. Sequencing input: PBMCs. The receptors here all came from a woman aged 18-29 years in good health and CMV-seronegative.

CDR3: CASSAGTSYNEQFF. The DNA of the CDR3 is TGCGCCAGCAGCGCCGGGACTAGTTACAATGAGCAGTTCTTC. This sequence joins TRBV5-1 and TRBJ2-1; 8 positions agree with TRBD2. V was pared by 4 bases and J by 4 bases, with 4 bases of the junction left unmatched. CDR1 and CDR2 (germline): SGHRS, YFSETQ. This CDR3 has 14 amino acids. The entire variable domain, with the rest obtained from reference TRBV5-1 and TRBJ2-1, is as follows: KAGVTQTPRYLIKTRGQQVTLSCSPISGHRSVSWYQQTPGQGLQFLFEYFSETQRNKGNFPGRFSGRQFSNSRSEMNVSTLELGDSALYLCASSAGTSYNEQFFGPGTRLTVL.

In nucleotides, the CDR3 is TGTGCCAGCAAACAGGGAGTCAATTACGAGCAGTACTTC. Its translation is CASKQGVNYEQYF. The rearrangement links TRBV28 to TRBJ2-7; a weak D match, TRBD1 (6 bases). Trimming cost V 7 bases and J 4 bases, with 14 bases left between them. CDR3 length equals 13 residues. Per germline, CDR1 MDHEN and CDR2 SYDVKM. The whole variable domain, filled in from reference TRBV28 and TRBJ2-7, reads DVKVTQSSRYLVKRTGEKVFLECVQDMDHENMFWYRQDPGLGLRLIYFSYDVKMKEKGDIPEGYSVSREKKERFSLILESASTNQTSMYLCASKQGVNYEQYFGPGTRLTVT.

The CDR3 loop is CASSEVGTGGAKRNTQYF. The CDR3, as DNA: TGTGCCAGCAGTGAAGTTGGGACAGGGGGCGCCAAGAGGAATACGCAGTATTTT. The rearrangement links TRBV6-1 to TRBJ2-3; TRBD1 agrees at 12 bases. Per germline, CDR1 MNHNS and CDR2 SASEGT. V shed 1 base, J shed 7 bases, and the junction held 12 bases outside the gene matches. The CDR3 has 18 residues.

The chain employs TRBV9 and TRBJ2-7, with TRBD2 identical over 10 bases. The CDR3 loop spans 15 amino acids. The V gene end was trimmed by 0 bases and the J gene end by 4 bases; junction bases not matched to a gene: 4. CDR1 is SGDLS, CDR2 YYNGEE, per germline. The CDR3 spells CASSVGLAGEYEQYF. The CDR3 nucleotides read TGTGCCAGCAGCGTAGGCCTAGCGGGAGAGTACGAGCAGTACTTC.

This clone was found a few times. The genes are TRBV5-1 and TRBJ2-1; 11 nucleotides match TRBD2. This CDR3 is 15 amino acids long. V lost 3 bases to trimming and J lost 5 bases; unmatched junction nucleotides: 4. Per germline, CDR1 SGHRS and CDR2 YFSETQ. This CDR3 reads CASSSQGLADNEQFF. In DNA, the CDR3 is TGCGCCAGCAGCTCGCAGGGACTAGCGGACAATGAGCAGTTCTTC.

The J gene is TRBJ2-6, the V gene TRBV6-1; a possible D gene is TRBD2 (5 bases). The V end was cut by 6 bases, the J end by 10 bases, with 13 bases between. The V gene's germline CDR1 is MNHNS and CDR2 SASEGT. This CDR3 is 13 amino acids long. CDR3 residues: CASSSGSLNVLTF. CDR3 DNA: TGTGCCAGCAGCTCGGGATCCTTAAACGTCCTGACTTTC.

V and J are TRBV10-2 and TRBJ1-1; TRBD1 aligns across 8 bases. After removal of 6 bases from V and 2 bases from J, the junction contained 5 bases not matched to a gene. The CDR3 extends over 14 amino acids. Germline V gene data show CDR1 as WSHSY and CDR2 as SAAADI. This CDR3 is CASRGTGSNTEAFF. As DNA, the CDR3 is TGCGCCAGCAGGGGGACAGGTTCTAACACTGAAGCTTTCTTT.

The chain combines TRBV6-5 with TRBJ1-2, with D uncertain. This CDR3 spans 16 amino acids. The V gene's germline CDR1 is MNHEY and CDR2 SVGAGI. Trimming took 0 bases from V and 8 from J, leaving 19 bases between them. This CDR3 is CASSYSTRRAGEGYTF. CDR3 DNA: TGTGCCAGCAGTTACTCGACCCGGCGGGCTGGGGAGGGCTACACCTTC.

V gene TRBV10-3 combines with J gene TRBJ2-3; perhaps TRBD1 as D (5 bases). Per the germline V gene, CDR1 is ENHRY and CDR2 is SYGVKD. The CDR3 is made up of 14 amino acids. V was cut by 8 bases and J by 0 bases, with 12 bases left in between. The CDR3 sequence: CAIGAPASTDTQYF. The CDR3 region has the DNA TGTGCCATCGGGGCCCCTGCTAGCACAGATACGCAGTATTTT.

This clone has only a few counts. The rearrangement joins TRBV25-1 to TRBJ1-1; D possibly corresponds to TRBD1 (6 bases). The CDR3 is made up of 12 amino acids. V was clipped by 6 bases and J by 5 bases, with 10 bases between them. The germline V gene encodes CDR1 MGHDK and CDR2 SYGVNS. As DNA, the CDR3 is TGTGCCAGCAGCGAGGGGGGGACTGAAGCTTTCTTT. Its protein is CASSEGGTEAFF.

V and J are TRBV11-2 and TRBJ2-3; no reliable D call. There are 12 residues in the CDR3. The germline CDR1 and CDR2 sequences are SGHAT and FQNNGV. Between the trimmed V and J ends, which lost 6 bases and 6 bases, there was a span of 10 bases. The CDR3 DNA sequence: TGTGCCAGCAGACACGCGGCGGATACGCAGTATTTT. It yields the protein CASRHAADTQYF.

This clone came up once. V is TRBV7-9 and J is TRBJ2-7, with D perhaps matching TRBD2 (7 bases). CDR1 is SEHNR, CDR2 FQNEAQ, per germline (reference sequence). The CDR3 is made up of 14 amino acids. V was shortened by 1 base and J by 6 bases, with 13 bases between the two germline ends. The CDR3 DNA sequence: TGTGCCAGCAGCTTAGAGGGGGGGCTCTCCGAGCAGTACTTC. Amino acid sequence: CASSLEGGLSEQYF.

The V gene is TRBV9, the J gene TRBJ2-1, with 7 positions matching TRBD2. This CDR3 has 15 residues. The germline CDR1 and CDR2 sequences are SGDLS and YYNGEE. The J segment lost 4 bases and the V segment lost 0 bases, leaving 4 bases of the junction unmatched. The CDR3 sequence: CASSVAGTTYNEQFF. In nucleotides, the CDR3 is TGTGCCAGCAGCGTAGCCGGGACTACTTACAATGAGCAGTTCTTC. Complete variable domain (other parts from reference TRBV9 and TRBJ2-1): DSGVTQTPKHLITATGQRVTLRCSPRSGDLSVYWYQQSLDQGLQFLIQYYNGEERAKGNILERFSAQQFPDLHSELNLSSLELGDSALYFCASSVAGTTYNEQFFGPGTRLTVL.

The rearrangement links TRBV7-2 to TRBJ2-7; 8 nucleotides agree with TRBD2. This CDR3 has 15 residues. Germline V gene lookup returns CDR1 SGHTA and CDR2 FQGNSA. The V and J ends lost 8 bases and 3 bases, in that order; junction bases with no gene match: 12. This CDR3 reads CASGVGGATFYEQYF. CDR3 DNA sequence: TGTGCCAGCGGCGTCGGGGGGGCGACATTCTACGAGCAGTACTTC.

In this sample, this clone turned up a few times. V gene TRBV7-9 combines with J gene TRBJ2-1, with 8 bases that match TRBD2. The CDR3 loop spans 15 amino acids. The V and J ends lost 4 bases and 8 bases, in that order; junction bases with no gene match: 10. Germline-derived CDR1 and CDR2 are SEHNR and FQNEAQ (reference sequence). The CDR3 DNA sequence: TGTGCCAGCAGCTACCCGGGACTAGTTTTTTATGAGCAGTTCTTC. Translated, it gives CASSYPGLVFYEQFF.

This clone came up once. The chain combines TRBV7-3 with TRBJ2-3; D unresolved. Germline CDR1 and CDR2: SGHTA and FQGTGA. The CDR3 spans 18 residues. The V end lost 2 bases, the J end lost 2 bases, and 20 bases lay between the germline ends. The CDR3 sequence: CASSLSPLKSLPTDTQYF. The CDR3 coding sequence is TGTGCCAGCAGCTTATCACCTCTCAAAAGCCTCCCCACAGATACGCAGTATTTT.

J is TRBJ1-2 and V is TRBV11-2; D is ambiguous. CDR1 is SGHAT and CDR2 is FQNNGV in the germline V gene. The V end lost 5 bases, the J end lost 1 base, and 17 bases lay between the germline ends. The CDR3 totals 16 residues. The CDR3 DNA sequence: TGTGCCAGCAGCCCCCTAGAATCGCCACTTAACTATGGCTACACCTTC. This sequence encodes CASSPLESPLNYGYTF.

This rearrangement joins TRBV13 to TRBJ2-1; 9 bases line up with TRBD1. The length of the CDR3 is 15 residues. Germline lookup yields CDR1 PRHDT and CDR2 FYEKMQ (reference sequence). The V segment lost 5 bases and the J segment 3 bases; nucleotides outside the gene matches: 5. The CDR3 DNA sequence: TGTGCCAGCAGCGCACCGGGACAGGGCTACAATGAGCAGTTCTTC. It encodes CASSAPGQGYNEQFF.

The rearrangement links TRBV6-5 to TRBJ1-2, with a weak D call TRBD1 (5 bases). Germline V lookup: CDR1 MNHEY, CDR2 SVGAGI. The CDR3 length is 13 residues. Trimming removed 2 bases at V and 8 bases at J, with 12 bases between. CDR3 coding DNA: TGTGCCAGCAGTTACCAGCGGGGGGGAGGCTACACCTTC. Protein product: CASSYQRGGGYTF.

V is TRBV9 and J is TRBJ2-3; D may be TRBD2 (6 bases). The germline gives CDR1 SGDLS, CDR2 YYNGEE. V was clipped by 0 bases and J by 10 bases, with 12 bases between them. This CDR3 is 13 amino acids long. For the CDR3, the DNA is TGTGCCAGCAGCGTAGGGAGGGAGCCTCCGCAGTATTTT. This codes for CASSVGREPPQYF.

The chain carries TRBV5-1 and TRBJ1-2, with D hard to call. Trimming removed 0 bases from V and 0 bases from J, with 9 bases in between. This CDR3 is 15 amino acids long. Germline V gives CDR1 SGHRS, CDR2 YFSETQ. CDR3 residues: CASSLADNSNYGYTF. CDR3 DNA: TGCGCCAGCAGCTTGGCCGACAATTCTAACTATGGCTACACCTTC.

The chain couples TRBV15 to TRBJ1-5; 8 bases match TRBD1. The germline V gene encodes CDR1 LNHNV and CDR2 YYDKDF (reference sequence). CDR3 length: 17 amino acids. The J segment lost 4 bases and the V segment lost 0 bases, leaving 8 bases of the junction unmatched. For the CDR3, the DNA is TGTGCCACCAGCAGAGATCCCCGGGACAGGTCGAATCAGCCCCAGCATTTT. Protein: CATSRDPRDRSNQPQHF.

The chain is built from TRBV10-1 and TRBJ2-7; 12 nucleotides line up with TRBD2. J lost 0 bases, V lost 6 bases, and 9 bases had no gene match. This CDR3 has 17 amino acids. Germline V CDR1 and CDR2: WNHNN, SYGVQD (reference sequence). The CDR3 is CASRKPSGGENSYEQYF. DNA for the CDR3: TGCGCCAGCAGAAAACCTAGCGGGGGGGAGAACTCCTACGAGCAGTACTTC.